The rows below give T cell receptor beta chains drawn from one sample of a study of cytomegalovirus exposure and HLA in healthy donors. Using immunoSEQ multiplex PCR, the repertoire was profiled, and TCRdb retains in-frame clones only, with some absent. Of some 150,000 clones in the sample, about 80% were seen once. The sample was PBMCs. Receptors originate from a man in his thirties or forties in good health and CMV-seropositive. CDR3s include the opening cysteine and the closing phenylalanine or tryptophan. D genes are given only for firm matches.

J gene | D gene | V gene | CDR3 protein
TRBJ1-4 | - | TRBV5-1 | CASALEAGPSDEKLFF
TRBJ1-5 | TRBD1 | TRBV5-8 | CASSLQGASNQPQHF
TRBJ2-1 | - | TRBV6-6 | CASSLAELTYNEQFF
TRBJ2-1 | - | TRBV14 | CASSQDLGLLSSYNEQFF
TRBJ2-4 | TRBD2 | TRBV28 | CASSLLAGQAKNIQYF
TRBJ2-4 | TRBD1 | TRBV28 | CASRTGDIQYF
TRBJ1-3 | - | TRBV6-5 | CASSETGRNTIYF
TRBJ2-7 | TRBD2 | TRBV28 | CASRQTSGRSYEQYF
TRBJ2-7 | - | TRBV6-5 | CASRQTGFPLEQYF
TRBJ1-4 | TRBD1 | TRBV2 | CASSYRGRLEKLSF
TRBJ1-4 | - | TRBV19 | CASSIRTAMNEKLFF
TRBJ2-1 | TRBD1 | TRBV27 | CASSHSWDRAYNEQFF
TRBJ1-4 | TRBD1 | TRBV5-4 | CASSESTGDDEKLFF
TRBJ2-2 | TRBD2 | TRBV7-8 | CASSLGTSGIVGELFF
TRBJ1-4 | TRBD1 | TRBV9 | CASSVAGGNEKLFF
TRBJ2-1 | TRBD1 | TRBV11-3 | CASSPRQGSYNEQFF
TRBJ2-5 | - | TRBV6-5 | CASTRGGKETQYF
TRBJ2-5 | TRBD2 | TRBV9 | CASSVEASGVKETQYF
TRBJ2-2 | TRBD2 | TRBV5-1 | CASSSSGGMTGELFF
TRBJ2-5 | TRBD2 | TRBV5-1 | CASSSRTSGGGETQYF
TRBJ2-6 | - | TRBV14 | CASSQVEPSISGANVLTF
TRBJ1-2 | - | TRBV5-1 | CASSLRRGGNYGYTF
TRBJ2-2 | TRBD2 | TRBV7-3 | CASSLSGLAGVGTGELFF
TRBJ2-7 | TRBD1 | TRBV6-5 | CASSYSRDSYEQYF
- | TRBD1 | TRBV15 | CATSKGTDEQYF
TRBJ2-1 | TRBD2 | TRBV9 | CASSVAESGRYNEQFF
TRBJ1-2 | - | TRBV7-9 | CASSASGANYGYTF
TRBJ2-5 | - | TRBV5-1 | CASSLAGETQYF
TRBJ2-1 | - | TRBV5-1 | CASSTGQPSNEQFF
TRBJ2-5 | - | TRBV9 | CASSVGGDRQETQYF
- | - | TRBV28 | CASSFLGTGAYEQYF
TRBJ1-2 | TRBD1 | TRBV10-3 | CAISEPGQGKDGYTF
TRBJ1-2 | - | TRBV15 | CATSRDMGIADGYTF
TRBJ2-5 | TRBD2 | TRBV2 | CASSGGLARPETQYF
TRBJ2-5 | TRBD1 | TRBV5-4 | CASSPDRAETQYF
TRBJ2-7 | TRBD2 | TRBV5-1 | CASSKGLAGPSGYEQYF
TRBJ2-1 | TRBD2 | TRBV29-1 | CSVGPVSGRSSYNEQFF
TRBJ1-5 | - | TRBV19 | CATDRRFTANQPQHF
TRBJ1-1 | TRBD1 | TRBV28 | CASSPGGQGDTEAFF
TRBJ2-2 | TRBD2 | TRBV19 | CASSIHGTSGKRSGELFF
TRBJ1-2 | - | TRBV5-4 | CASSSTVSADGYTF
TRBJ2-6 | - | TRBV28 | CASSLVQDTSGANVLTF
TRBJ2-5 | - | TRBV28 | CASSIRTELYQETQYF
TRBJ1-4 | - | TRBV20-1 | CSADEVEKLFF
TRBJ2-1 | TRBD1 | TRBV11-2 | CASSLGQGHPLF
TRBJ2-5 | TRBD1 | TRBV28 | CASSTFRQGQETQYF
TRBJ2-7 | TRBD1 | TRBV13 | CASSLGDRAPEQYF
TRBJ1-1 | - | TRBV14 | CASSHGPRGEAFF
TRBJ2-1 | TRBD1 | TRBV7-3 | CASSPMTGGFPNEQFF
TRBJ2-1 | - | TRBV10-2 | CASIGTGWSGTYNEQFF
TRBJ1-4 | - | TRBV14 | CASSFRGNDLRPANEKLFF
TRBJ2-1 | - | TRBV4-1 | CASRPPGGTEQFF